The 6 T cell receptor beta chains listed next were all sequenced from one sample in a study of Ad26.COV2.S vaccination and SARS-CoV-2 variants. Method: immunoSEQ multiplex PCR; TCRdb's copy keeps in-frame clones and lacks some. The sample comprises 350,000 to 400,000 clones, 80% to 90% of which are singletons, and 3.5% rests with the top ten. The treatment: some 19 received Ad26.COV2.S at low or high dose, single or two shots; about 5 received placebo; per-sample allocation not given. Specimen acquisition occurred on day 63 following the initial vaccine or placebo injection. Source: peripheral blood, taken in a trial of Ad26.COV2.S vaccine versus placebo. These receptors were collected from a person aged 18-60 years who received the Ad26.COV2.S COVID-19 vaccine or a placebo.

The chain couples TRBV7-8 to TRBJ1-6; D is possibly TRBD1 (5 bases). The CDR3 has 15 amino acids. Deletions cut 0 bases from V and 7 bases from J, with 10 bases between. CDR1 is SGHVS and CDR2 is FQNEAQ in the germline V gene. The CDR3 bases are TGTGCCAGCAGCTTAGCGTCCAGGGTCAATTCACCCCTCCACTTT. This encodes CASSLASRVNSPLHF.

This rearrangement joins TRBV9 to TRBJ1-6; unclear D gene. CDR1 and CDR2 from the germline V gene are SGDLS and YYNGEE. Trimming pared 5 bases from V and 12 bases from J, leaving 12 bases between. The CDR3 runs to 12 residues. The CDR3 sequence is CASSRFLGPLHF. In nucleotides, the CDR3 is TGTGCCAGCAGTCGTTTTCTTGGACCCCTCCACTTT.

The chain recombines TRBV6-1 with TRBJ1-4; D gene ambiguous. This CDR3 has 15 amino acids. Germline V gene data show CDR1 as MNHNS and CDR2 as SASEGT. The germline V and J ends were trimmed by 3 bases and 1 base, with 9 bases remaining between them. CDR3 protein: CASSEYPQTNEKLFF. CDR3 sequence (DNA): TGTGCCAGCAGTGAGTACCCTCAAACTAATGAAAAACTGTTTTTT.

This clone was detected once. The CDR3: CASSRANEQFF. The CDR3 DNA follows: TGTGCCAGCAGCCGGGCGAATGAGCAGTTCTTC. The J gene is TRBJ2-1, the V gene TRBV12-3 or TRBV12-4, with D unresolved. V shed 6 bases and J shed 7 bases, with 7 bases lying between them. The CDR3 is 11 amino acids.

The CDR3: CASSSNRGPTEAFF. CDR3 bases: TGTGCCAGCAGCTCAAACAGGGGGCCCACTGAAGCTTTCTTT. The chain joins TRBV11-2 to TRBJ1-1; the match to TRBD1 covers 9 bases. The CDR3 spans 14 residues. Unmatched junction bases numbered 4, after V lost 4 bases and J lost 4 bases. CDR1 and CDR2 from the germline V gene are SGHAT and FQNNGV.

Only one count was recorded for this clone. The genes are TRBV29-1 and TRBJ2-1; no definite D call. Trimming cost V 8 bases and J 2 bases, with 10 bases left between them. Germline CDR1 SQVTM, CDR2 ANQGSEA. The CDR3 consists of 12 residues. CDR3: CSSSGPYNEQFF. The CDR3 DNA reads as TGCAGCTCGAGTGGCCCCTACAATGAGCAGTTCTTC.